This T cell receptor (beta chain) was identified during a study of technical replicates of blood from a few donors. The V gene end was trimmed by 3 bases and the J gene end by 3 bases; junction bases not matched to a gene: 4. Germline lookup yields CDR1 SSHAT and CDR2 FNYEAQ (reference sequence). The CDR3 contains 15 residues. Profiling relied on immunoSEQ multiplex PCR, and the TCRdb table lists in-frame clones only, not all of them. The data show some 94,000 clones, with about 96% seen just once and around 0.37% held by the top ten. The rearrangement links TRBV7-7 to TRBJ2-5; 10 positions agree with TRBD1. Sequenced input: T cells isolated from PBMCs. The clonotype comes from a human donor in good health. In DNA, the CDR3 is TGTGCCAGCAGCTTGTCCGGGACAGGGGAAGAGACCCAGTACTTC. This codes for CASSLSGTGEETQYF. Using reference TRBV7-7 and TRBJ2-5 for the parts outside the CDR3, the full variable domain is GAGVSQSPRYKVTKRGQDVTLRCDPISSHATLYWYQQALGQGPEFLTYFNYEAQPDKSGLPSDRFSAERPEGSISTLTIQRTEQRDSAMYRCASSLSGTGEETQYFGPGTRLLVL.